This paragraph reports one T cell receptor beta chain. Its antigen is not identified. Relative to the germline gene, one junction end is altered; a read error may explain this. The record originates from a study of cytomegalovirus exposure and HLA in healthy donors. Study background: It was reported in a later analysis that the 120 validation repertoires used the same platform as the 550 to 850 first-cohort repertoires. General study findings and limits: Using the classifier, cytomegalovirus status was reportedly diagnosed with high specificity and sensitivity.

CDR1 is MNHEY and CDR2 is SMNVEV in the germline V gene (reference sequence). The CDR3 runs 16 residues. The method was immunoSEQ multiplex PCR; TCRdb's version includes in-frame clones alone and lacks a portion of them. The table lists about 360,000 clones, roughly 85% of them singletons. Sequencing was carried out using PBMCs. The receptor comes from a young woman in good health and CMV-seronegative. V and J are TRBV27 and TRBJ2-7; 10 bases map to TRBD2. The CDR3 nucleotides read TGTACCAGCAGTTTATCAGCCGGGACTAGCGTCTACGAGCAGTACTTC. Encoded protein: CTSSLSAGTSVYEQYF.